The clone carrying this T cell receptor beta chain has only a few counts. Its antigen is currently unknown. TCRdb reprocessed the 5' RACE reads with MiXCR, giving one entry per CDR3 protein. The data contain under 450,000 distinct CDR3 sequences, around 18% of them seen just once; the ten biggest clones take up around 12%. This sample is part of a study of identical twins. Study-level findings and limits: Cord blood beta clonotypes present at high abundance carried fewer insertions; no such pattern appeared in memory repertoires. Invariant populations such as MAIT and iNKT cells could partly muddle zero-insertion analyses. The models systematically underestimated how much out-of-frame TCR alpha was shared in monozygotic twins.

CDR3 length: 13 residues. Trimming shortened V by 6 bases and J by 8 bases, and 16 bases separated the two germline ends. Sequencing was carried out using naive T cells sorted from blood. This chain joins TRBV12-3 or TRBV12-4 and TRBJ1-1, with a tentative D call TRBD1 (5 bases). This TCR was sampled from a man over 45 in good health. CDR3 sequence: CASSHGAGTEAFF. The CDR3 nucleotides read TGTGCCAGCAGCCACGGGGCAGGGACCGAAGCTTTCTTT.